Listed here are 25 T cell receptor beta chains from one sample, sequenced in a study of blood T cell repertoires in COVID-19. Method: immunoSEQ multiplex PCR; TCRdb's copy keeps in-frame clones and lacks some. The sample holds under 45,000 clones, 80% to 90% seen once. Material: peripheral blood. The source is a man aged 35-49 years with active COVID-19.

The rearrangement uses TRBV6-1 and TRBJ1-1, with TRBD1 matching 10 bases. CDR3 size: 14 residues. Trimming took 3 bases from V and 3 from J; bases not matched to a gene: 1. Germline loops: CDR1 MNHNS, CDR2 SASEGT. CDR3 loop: CASSDGQGDTEAFF. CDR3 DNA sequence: TGTGCCAGCAGTGACGGACAGGGGGACACTGAAGCTTTCTTT.

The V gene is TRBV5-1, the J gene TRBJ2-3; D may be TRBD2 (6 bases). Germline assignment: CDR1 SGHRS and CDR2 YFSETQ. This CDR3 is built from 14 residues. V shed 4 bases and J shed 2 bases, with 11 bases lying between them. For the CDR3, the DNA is TGCGCCAGCAGCGGGGGACTGTACACAGATACGCAGTATTTT. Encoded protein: CASSGGLYTDTQYF.

The CDR3 sequence: CAVTSGHHTGELFF. The CDR3 DNA reads as TGTGCCGTGACTAGCGGACACCACACCGGGGAGCTGTTTTTT. V gene TRBV6-5 combines with J gene TRBJ2-2; 9 nucleotides align to TRBD2. With V trimmed by 11 bases and J by 3 bases, 7 bases remained unmatched. Germline lookup yields CDR1 MNHEY and CDR2 SVGAGI. This CDR3 is 14 amino acids long.

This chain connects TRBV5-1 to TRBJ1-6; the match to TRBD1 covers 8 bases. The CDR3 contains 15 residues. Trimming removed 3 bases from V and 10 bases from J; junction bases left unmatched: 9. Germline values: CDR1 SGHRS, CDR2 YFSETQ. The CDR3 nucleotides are TGCGCCAGCAGCTCCTGGACAGGGTTTTGGTCACCCCTCCACTTT. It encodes CASSSWTGFWSPLHF.

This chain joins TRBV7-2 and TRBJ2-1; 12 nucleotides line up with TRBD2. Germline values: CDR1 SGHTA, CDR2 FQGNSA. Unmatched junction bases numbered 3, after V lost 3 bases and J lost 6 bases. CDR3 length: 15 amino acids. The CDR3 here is CASSFTSGRLNEQFF. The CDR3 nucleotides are TGTGCCAGCAGCTTCACTAGCGGGAGGCTCAATGAGCAGTTCTTC.

CDR3 sequence reads: CATSSIQGTEAFF. In DNA, the CDR3 is TGTGCCACCAGCTCTATTCAGGGGACTGAAGCTTTCTTT. The chain couples TRBV15 to TRBJ1-1; D perhaps matches TRBD1 (6 bases). Germline CDR1 and CDR2: LNHNV and YYDKDF (reference sequence). The CDR3 has 13 residues. The ends were cut back, 5 bases at V and 5 bases at J, with 12 bases in the middle.

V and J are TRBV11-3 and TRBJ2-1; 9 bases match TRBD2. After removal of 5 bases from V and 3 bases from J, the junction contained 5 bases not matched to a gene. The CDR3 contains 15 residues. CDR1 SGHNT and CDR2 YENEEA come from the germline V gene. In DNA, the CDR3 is TGTGCCAGCAGCCCCTCTAGCGGGGACTACAATGAGCAGTTCTTC. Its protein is CASSPSSGDYNEQFF.

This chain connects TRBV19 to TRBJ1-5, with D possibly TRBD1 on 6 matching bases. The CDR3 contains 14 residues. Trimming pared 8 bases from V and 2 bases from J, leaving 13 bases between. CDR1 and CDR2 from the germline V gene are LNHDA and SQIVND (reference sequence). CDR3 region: CASDGQLGNQPQHF. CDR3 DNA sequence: TGTGCCAGTGACGGACAGTTGGGCAATCAGCCCCAGCATTTT. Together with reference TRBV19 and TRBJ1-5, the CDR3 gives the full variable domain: DGGITQSPKYLFRKEGQNVTLSCEQNLNHDAMYWYRQDPGQGLRLIYYSQIVNDFQKGDIAEGYSVSREKKESFPLTVTSAQKNPTAFYLCASDGQLGNQPQHFGDGTRLSIL.

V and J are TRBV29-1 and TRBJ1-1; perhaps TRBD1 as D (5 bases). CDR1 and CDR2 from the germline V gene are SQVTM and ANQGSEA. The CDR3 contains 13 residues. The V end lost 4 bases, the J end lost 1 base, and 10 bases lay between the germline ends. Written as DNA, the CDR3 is TGCAGCGTTGGGGGCAGGGCGAACACTGAAGCTTTCTTT. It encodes CSVGGRANTEAFF.

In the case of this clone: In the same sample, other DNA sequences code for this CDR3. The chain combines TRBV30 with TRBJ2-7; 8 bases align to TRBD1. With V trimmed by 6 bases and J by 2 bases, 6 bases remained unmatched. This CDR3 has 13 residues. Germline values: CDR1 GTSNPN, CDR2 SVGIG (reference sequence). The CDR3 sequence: CACPGTGPYEQYF. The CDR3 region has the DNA TGTGCCTGCCCCGGGACAGGCCCCTACGAGCAGTACTTC.

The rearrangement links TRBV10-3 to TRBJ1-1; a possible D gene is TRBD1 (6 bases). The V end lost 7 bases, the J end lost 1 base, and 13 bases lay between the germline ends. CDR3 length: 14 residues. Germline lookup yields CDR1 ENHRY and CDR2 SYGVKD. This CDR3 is CAINSGVSNTEAFF. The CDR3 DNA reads TGTGCCATCAATTCAGGGGTATCGAACACTGAAGCTTTCTTT.

The DNA for the CDR3 is TGTGCCAGCAGTTTCCGGAACAGCAACTATGGCTACACCTTC. Amino acid sequence: CASSFRNSNYGYTF. V and J are TRBV27 and TRBJ1-2, with no clear D. Deletions cut 3 bases from V and 2 bases from J, with 10 bases between. Germline CDR1 reads MNHEY; CDR2 reads SMNVEV (reference sequence). This CDR3 comprises 14 residues.

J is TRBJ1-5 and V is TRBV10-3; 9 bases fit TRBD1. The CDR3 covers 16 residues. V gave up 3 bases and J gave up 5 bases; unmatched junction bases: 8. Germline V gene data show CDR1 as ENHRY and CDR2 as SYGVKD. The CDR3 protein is CAISDLRTGEDQPQHF. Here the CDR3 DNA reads TGTGCCATCAGTGACCTCCGGACAGGGGAAGATCAGCCCCAGCATTTT.

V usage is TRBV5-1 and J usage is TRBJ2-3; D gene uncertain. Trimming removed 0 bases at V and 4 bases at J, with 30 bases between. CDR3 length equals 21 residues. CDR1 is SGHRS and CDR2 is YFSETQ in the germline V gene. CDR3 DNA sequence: TGCGCCAGCAGCTTGGGGCCCGAACTAATGCTAACTCGTCCCGACCCAGATACGCAGTATTTT. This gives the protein CASSLGPELMLTRPDPDTQYF.

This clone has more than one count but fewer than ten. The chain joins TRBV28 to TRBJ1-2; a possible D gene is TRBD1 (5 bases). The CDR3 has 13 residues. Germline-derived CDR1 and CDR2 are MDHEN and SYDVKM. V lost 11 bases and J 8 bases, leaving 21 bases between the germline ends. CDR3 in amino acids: CAARATRGGGYTF. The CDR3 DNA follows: TGTGCCGCACGGGCGACTAGGGGCGGCGGCTACACCTTC.

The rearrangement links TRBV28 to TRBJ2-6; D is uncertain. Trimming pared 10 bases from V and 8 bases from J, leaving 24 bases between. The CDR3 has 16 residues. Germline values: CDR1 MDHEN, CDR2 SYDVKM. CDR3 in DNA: TGTGCCACCCAGTGGTGGGCCACCGACATATCCAACGTCCTGACTTTC. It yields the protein CATQWWATDISNVLTF.

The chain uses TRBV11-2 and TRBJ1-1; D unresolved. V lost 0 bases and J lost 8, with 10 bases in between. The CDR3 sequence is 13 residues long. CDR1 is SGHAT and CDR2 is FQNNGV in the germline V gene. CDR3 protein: CASSLDRGSEAFF. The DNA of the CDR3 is TGTGCCAGCAGCTTAGATCGTGGGAGCGAAGCTTTCTTT.

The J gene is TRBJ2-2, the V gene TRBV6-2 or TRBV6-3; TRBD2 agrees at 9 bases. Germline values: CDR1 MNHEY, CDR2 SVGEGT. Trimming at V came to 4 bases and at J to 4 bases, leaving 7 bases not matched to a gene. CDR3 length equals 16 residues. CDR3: CASSSGTSRFTGELFF. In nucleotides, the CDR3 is TGTGCCAGCAGTTCCGGGACTAGCAGATTCACCGGGGAGCTGTTTTTT.

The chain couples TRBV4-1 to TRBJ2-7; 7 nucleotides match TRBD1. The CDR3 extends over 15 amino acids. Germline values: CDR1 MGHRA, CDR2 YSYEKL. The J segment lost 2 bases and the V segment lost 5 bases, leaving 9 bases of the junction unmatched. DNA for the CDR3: TGCGCCAGCAGCTTAAGGGGGCAGGGGCCCTACGAGCAGTACTTC. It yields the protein CASSLRGQGPYEQYF.

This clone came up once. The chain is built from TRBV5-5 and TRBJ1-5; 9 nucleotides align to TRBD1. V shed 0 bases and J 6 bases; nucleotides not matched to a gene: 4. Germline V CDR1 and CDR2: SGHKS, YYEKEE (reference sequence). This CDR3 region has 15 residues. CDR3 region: CASSLGPGQGQPQHF. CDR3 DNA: TGTGCCAGCAGCTTGGGCCCGGGACAGGGTCAGCCCCAGCATTTT.

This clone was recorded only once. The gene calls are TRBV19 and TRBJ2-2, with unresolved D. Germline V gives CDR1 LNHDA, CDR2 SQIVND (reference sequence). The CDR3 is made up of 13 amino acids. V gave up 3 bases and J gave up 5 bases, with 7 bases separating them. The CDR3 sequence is CASSMLGTGELFF. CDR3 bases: TGTGCCAGTAGTATGCTAGGAACCGGGGAGCTGTTTTTT.

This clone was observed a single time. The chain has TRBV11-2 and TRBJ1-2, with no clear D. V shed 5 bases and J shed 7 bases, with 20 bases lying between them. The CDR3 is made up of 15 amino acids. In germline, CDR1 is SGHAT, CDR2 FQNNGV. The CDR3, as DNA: TGTGCCAGCAGCCCACCCGGAGGACGGACGGGTGGCTACACCTTC. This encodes CASSPPGGRTGGYTF.

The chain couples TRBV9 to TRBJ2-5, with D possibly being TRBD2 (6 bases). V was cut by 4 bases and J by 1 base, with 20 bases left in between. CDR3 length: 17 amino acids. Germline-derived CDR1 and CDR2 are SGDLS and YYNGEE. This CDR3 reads CASSPAQRGSGQETQYF. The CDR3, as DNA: TGTGCCAGCAGCCCGGCCCAACGGGGTAGCGGCCAAGAGACCCAGTACTTC.

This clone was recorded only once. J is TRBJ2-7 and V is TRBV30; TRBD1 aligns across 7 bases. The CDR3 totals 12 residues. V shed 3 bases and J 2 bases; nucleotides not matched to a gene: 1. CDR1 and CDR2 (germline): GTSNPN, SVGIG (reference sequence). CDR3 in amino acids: CAWRGTAYEQYF. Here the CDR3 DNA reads TGTGCCTGGAGGGGGACAGCCTACGAGCAGTACTTC.

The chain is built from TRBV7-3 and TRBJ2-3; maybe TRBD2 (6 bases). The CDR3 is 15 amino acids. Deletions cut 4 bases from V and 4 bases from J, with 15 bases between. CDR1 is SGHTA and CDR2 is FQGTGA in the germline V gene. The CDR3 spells CASSSAAGLSDTQYF. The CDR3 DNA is TGTGCCAGCAGCTCCGCGGCGGGACTCTCAGATACGCAGTATTTT.